This TCR beta chain was profiled in a study of lymphopenia after photon versus proton radiotherapy. Notes on the study in general: Relative stability marked proton patients; photon patients lost diversity and naive cells. Only patients who died were analyzed for survival; proton advantage is unproven.

This clone was seen a single time. Its target is not known. Germline lookup yields CDR1 MNHEY and CDR2 SVGAGI. V lost 8 bases, J lost 6 bases, and 11 bases lay in between. The CDR3 consists of 13 residues. Assay used: immunoSEQ multiplex PCR; TCRdb lists only in-frame clones, some missing. The table lists 20,000 to 30,000 clones, around four fifths of them singletons. The chain couples TRBV6-5 to TRBJ1-6, with D perhaps TRBD1 (5 bases). The sequence came from a woman between 70 and 85 years old with pancreatic cancer. Source: peripheral blood, taken from a patient treated with proton-based radiotherapy. CDR3: CASSGTGNSPLHF. CDR3 in DNA: TGTGCCAGCTCGGGGACGGGTAATTCACCCCTCCACTTT.